Detailed here is one T cell receptor beta chain. Its antigen is currently unknown. This record comes from a study of radiotherapy plus CTLA-4 blockade in lung cancer. This CDR3 is built from 17 residues. The V gene's germline CDR1 is MNHNS and CDR2 SASEGT. Between the trimmed V and J ends, which lost 2 bases and 3 bases, there was a span of 16 bases. Study-level results: After radiotherapy and ipilimumab, tumor-derived clones expanded in peripheral blood. Reports identified early blood T cell clone dynamics, with interferon-beta, as the best response predictor.

TCRdb keeps only in-frame clones here, not all; method: immunoSEQ multiplex PCR. The sample carries about 53,000 clones, approximately 84% recorded once. The source was peripheral blood, collected from a patient treated with radiotherapy plus ipilimumab. The TCR originated in a human donor with non-small cell lung cancer whose response to radiotherapy plus ipilimumab could not be evaluated. This chain uses TRBV6-1 with TRBJ1-4; D unclear. CDR3 in DNA: TGTGCCAGCAGTGAACTTTACAGACGGCAACCTAATGAAAAACTGTTTTTT. It codes for CASSELYRRQPNEKLFF.